A selection of T cell receptor beta chains follows, all from one sample in a study of Tregs in tolerant kidney transplant recipients. Libraries were prepared by immunoSEQ multiplex PCR; TCRdb keeps only in-frame clonotypes and omits some of them. This table holds 90,000 or so clones, over 85% found once. Sequencing used CD8+ T cells from blood. These receptor sequences come from a human donor in good health. Both conserved end residues are part of each CDR3. The D gene is left open where the match is weak. A clone size is listed for some rows: how often the clone was seen (once, few, many), or a class if it is expanded.

D	V	J	size	DNA	CDR3
NA	TRBV7-9	TRBJ1-1	few	TGTGCCAGCAGCTTCCAGGGGATCACTGAAGCTTTCTTT	CASSFQGITEAFF
NA	TRBV1	TRBJ2-1	NA	TGCACCAGCAGCCTCACGGGAACTAGCGGGGGGCCCCACAATGAGCAGTTCTTC	CTSSLTGTSGGPHNEQFF
NA	TRBV6-6	TRBJ2-7	NA	TGTGCCAGCACCGAATCGGTCGGTACCTACGAGCAGTACTTC	CASTESVGTYEQYF
NA	TRBV11-2	TRBJ1-5	NA	TGTGCCAGCAGCTTAAAGGGATTTAGGAATCAGCCCCAGCATTTT	CASSLKGFRNQPQHF
NA	TRBV6-1	TRBJ1-1	NA	TGTGCCAGTCAGCTGAACACTGAAGCTTTCTTT	CASQLNTEAFF
NA	TRBV6-1	TRBJ2-2	once	TGTGCCGCGAGTGTAACCAGGGGGAACACCGGGGAGCTGTTTTTT	CAASVTRGNTGELFF
NA	TRBV27	TRBJ2-2	NA	TGTGCCAGCAGTTTCGGGACCCTGAACACCGGGGAGCTGTTTTTT	CASSFGTLNTGELFF
TRBD2	TRBV13	TRBJ2-5	NA	TGTGCCAGCAGCCCCAGCGGGGGAAAGTACCAAGAGACCCAGTACTTC	CASSPSGGKYQETQYF
TRBD1	TRBV6-4	TRBJ1-1	NA	TGTGCCAGCACCCAACCGGGACAGTCGAACACTGAAGCTTTCTTT	CASTQPGQSNTEAFF
NA	TRBV7-6	TRBJ2-7	once	TGTGCCAGCAGCTTAGGTGGGGGCCCGAACGAGCAGTACTTC	CASSLGGGPNEQYF
TRBD2	TRBV4-1	TRBJ2-2	NA	TGCGCCAGCAGCCAAGCCCGACGGGAGGTGCCCGGGGAGCTGTTTTTT	CASSQARREVPGELFF
TRBD2	TRBV7-3	TRBJ2-2	NA	TGTGCCAGCAGCTTAGTAGGAGCGGGGGATCCCGGGGAGCTGTTTTTT	CASSLVGAGDPGELFF
NA	TRBV7-9	TRBJ2-2	once	TGTGCCAGCAGCCCTCCGGACAGCGATGAAAAACCGAACACCGGGGAGCTGTTTTTT	CASSPPDSDEKPNTGELFF
NA	TRBV27	TRBJ2-1	NA	TGTGCCAGCAGTTTAACTTCGAACAATGAGCAGTTCTTC	CASSLTSNNEQFF
TRBD2	TRBV4-1	TRBJ2-1	NA	TGCGCCAGCAGCCATCTAGCGGGGGGCTACAATGAGCAGTTCTTC	CASSHLAGGYNEQFF
NA	TRBV5-5	TRBJ2-1	NA	TGTGCCAGCAGCCTCTGGGGTGAGCAGTTCTTC	CASSLWGEQFF
NA	TRBV7-6	TRBJ2-5	once	TGTGCCAGCAGCTTCTCGGGGGTGGGGGTTAAAGAGACCCAGTACTTC	CASSFSGVGVKETQYF
NA	TRBV10-1	TRBJ2-2	medium-sized	TGCGCCAGCAGTCCGAGCATGGAAACCGGGGAGCTGTTTTTT	CASSPSMETGELFF
TRBD1	TRBV11-2	TRBJ1-2	NA	TGTGCCAGCAGCTTAGTCCAGGGGGCGTTTGGCTACACCTTC	CASSLVQGAFGYTF
NA	TRBV9	TRBJ2-2	once	TGTGCCAGCAGCGTAGACTTGGGGGCAGCGAACACCGGGGAGCTGTTTTTT	CASSVDLGAANTGELFF
TRBD1	TRBV2	TRBJ1-2	NA	TGTGCCAGCAGTACGACAGGGAACTATGGCTACACCTTC	CASSTTGNYGYTF
NA	TRBV10-3	TRBJ2-7	NA	TGTGCCATCAGACACGATACCCTTCCCTACGAGCAGTACTTC	CAIRHDTLPYEQYF
TRBD2	TRBV29-1	TRBJ2-3	NA	TGCAGCGTTACAGCGGGGGCCACAGATACGCAGTATTTT	CSVTAGATDTQYF
TRBD1	TRBV5-6	TRBJ1-1	NA	TGTGCCAGCAGACCCCCACCGGGACAGATCATGAACACTGAAGCTTTCTTT	CASRPPPGQIMNTEAFF
NA	TRBV4-1	TRBJ1-1	NA	TGCGCCAGCAGCCCCCGAAGGGCCGCCGCCTCGAACACTGAAGCTTTCTTT	CASSPRRAAASNTEAFF
TRBD2	TRBV29-1	TRBJ2-2	NA	TGCAGCGCGAAAGCGGGAGCGGACACCGGGGAGCTGTTTTTT	CSAKAGADTGELFF
NA	TRBV18	TRBJ2-5	NA	TGTGCCAGCTCACCGCGGCGCAGGGCCCAAGAGACCCAGTACTTC	CASSPRRRAQETQYF
NA	TRBV6-5	TRBJ2-7	NA	TGTGCCAGCAGTACCACGGGGACCACGGAGCAGTACTTC	CASSTTGTTEQYF
NA	TRBV27	TRBJ1-1	NA	TGTGCCAGCAGTTTAATGTCGGGGGGCACTGAAGCTTTCTTT	CASSLMSGGTEAFF
NA	TRBV11-2	TRBJ1-1	NA	TGTGCCAGCAGCTTAGTGGTCACAATGAACACTGAAGCTTTCTTT	CASSLVVTMNTEAFF
NA	TRBV30	TRBJ1-1	NA	TGTGCCTGGAGTGTACTGGGGAACACTGAAGCTTTCTTT	CAWSVLGNTEAFF
TRBD1	TRBV30	TRBJ2-7	NA	TGTGCCTGGAGTGTACTACAGGGGATAGCCTACGAGCAGTACTTC	CAWSVLQGIAYEQYF
TRBD1	TRBV15	TRBJ1-2	NA	TGTGCCACCAGCAGAGACCGGGGGACAGGGTATGGCTACACCTTC	CATSRDRGTGYGYTF